This TCR beta chain appears in the sequencing data of a study of blood T cell repertoires in COVID-19. Across the study: Nucleic acid was either cDNA or gDNA, and it came from T cells, B-cell-depleted T cells, or PBMCs.

Sequencing used immunoSEQ multiplex PCR; TCRdb keeps in-frame clones, though not all of them. The profile shows about 150,000 clones, 80% to 90% of them singletons. Enrollment of patients from Seattle took place during active infection, with longitudinal follow-up. From germline, CDR1 is LNHDA and CDR2 SQIVND (reference sequence). The CDR3 is made up of 13 amino acids. Between the trimmed V and J ends, which lost 2 bases and 7 bases, there was a span of 11 bases. The source is a woman aged 80 or over with COVID-19, enrolled during active disease. The J gene is TRBJ1-1, the V gene TRBV19; D might be TRBD1 (6 bases). Material for sequencing was peripheral blood. The CDR3 reads CASSISGDLEAFF. In nucleotides, the CDR3 is TGTGCCAGTAGTATATCAGGGGACCTTGAAGCTTTCTTT.